These 23 T cell receptor beta chains share one sample of origin, sequenced in a study of T cells in Graves' hyperthyroidism and ophthalmopathy. Using RNA transcripts as the source, TCR beta CDR3 regions were amplified. Carried out on the TCR CDR3, a first-round RT-PCR used the HTBI primer set. From the multiplex PCR reads, TCRdb called clonotypes with MiXCR, one entry per CDR3 protein. The sample includes roughly 350,000 distinct CDR3 sequences, 14% of them seen just once. Material: blood. Every receptor here comes from a woman aged 25 to 39 with Graves' ophthalmopathy.

J is TRBJ2-1 and V is TRBV15; D call uncertain. Trimming removed 8 bases at V and 0 bases at J, with 14 bases between. Germline-derived CDR1 and CDR2 are LNHNV and YYDKDF (reference sequence). This CDR3 is built from 15 residues. In nucleotides, the CDR3 is TGTGCCACCCGAGGACGGCAGAACTCCTACAATGAGCAGTTCTTC. This codes for CATRGRQNSYNEQFF. The full variable domain, rest sourced from reference TRBV15 and TRBJ2-1, is DAMVIQNPRYQVTQFGKPVTLSCSQTLNHNVMYWYQQKSSQAPKLLFHYYDKDFNNEADTPDNFQSRRPNTSFCFLDIRSPGLGDTAMYLCATRGRQNSYNEQFFGPGTRLTVL.

The rearrangement joins TRBV27 to TRBJ2-5; D gene uncertain. Germline assignment: CDR1 MNHEY and CDR2 SMNVEV (reference sequence). This CDR3 has 13 amino acids. Trimming cost V 3 bases and J 7 bases, with 12 bases left between them. CDR3 protein: CASSFLGIGTQYF. CDR3 in DNA: TGTGCCAGCAGTTTTCTGGGTATCGGGACCCAGTACTTC.

To note about this clonotype: With a much larger clone just one base away, this may be a read error. The chain links TRBV5-1 to TRBJ2-2; D not certain. The CDR3 totals 12 residues. Trimming pared 0 bases from V and 7 bases from J, leaving 4 bases between. Germline V gene lookup returns CDR1 SGHRS and CDR2 YFSETQ. The CDR3 sequence: CASSLDIGELFF. The CDR3 region has the DNA TGCGCCAGCAGCTTGGATATCGGGGAGCTGTTTTTT.

This clonotype was found many times. The chain has TRBV4-1 and TRBJ2-7; D gene uncertain. V shed 0 bases and J shed 0 bases, with 12 bases lying between them. Per the germline V gene, CDR1 is MGHRA and CDR2 is YSYEKL. The CDR3 contains 16 residues. CDR3 bases: TGCGCCAGCAGCCAAGAGGTCGGATCATCCTCCTACGAGCAGTACTTC. Translation: CASSQEVGSSSYEQYF.

This clonotype was seen many times. The chain carries TRBV11-3 and TRBJ2-5; D is undetermined. CDR1 and CDR2 from the germline V gene are SGHNT and YENEEA. The CDR3 spans 15 residues. V was clipped by 2 bases and J by 4 bases, with 14 bases between them. The CDR3 coding sequence is TGTGCCAGCAGCTTAACTCCCAGTTCGGGAGAGACCCAGTACTTC. This codes for CASSLTPSSGETQYF.

This clonotype was counted only a few times. The J gene is TRBJ1-3, the V gene TRBV28; D unclear. Trimming removed 1 base from V and 1 base from J, with 8 bases in between. CDR1 is MDHEN and CDR2 is SYDVKM in the germline V gene. The CDR3 totals 15 residues. The CDR3 bases are TGTGCCAGCAGTTTATTACCTGCTTCTGGAAACACCATATATTTT. Its protein product is CASSLLPASGNTIYF.

This clonotype occurred many times. V and J are TRBV6-1 and TRBJ2-3; 11 nucleotides align to TRBD2. The length of the CDR3 is 18 residues. Germline loops: CDR1 MNHNS, CDR2 SASEGT. V was pared by 5 bases and J by 2 bases, with 12 bases of the junction left unmatched. The CDR3 region has the DNA TGTGCCAGCAGTTTGCTGACCCCACTAGCGGGGGACACAGATACGCAGTATTTT. Amino acids: CASSLLTPLAGDTDTQYF.

This clonotype was counted many times. The chain links TRBV28 to TRBJ2-7; D possibly corresponds to TRBD1 (6 bases). Trimming took 6 bases from V and 6 from J, leaving 9 bases between them. This CDR3 has 11 residues. Germline CDR1 reads MDHEN; CDR2 reads SYDVKM. Here the CDR3 reads CASRGAREQYF. CDR3 nucleotide sequence: TGTGCCAGCAGGGGGGCCCGCGAGCAGTACTTC.

This clonotype was counted ten times or more. The genes are TRBV10-3 and TRBJ2-5, with 10 bases aligning to TRBD2. Germline lookup yields CDR1 ENHRY and CDR2 SYGVKD. The CDR3 is 14 residues long. With 5 bases clipped from V and 2 bases from J, the junction kept 2 bases outside the gene matches. The CDR3 is CAISWTSGQETQYF. In nucleotides, the CDR3 is TGTGCCATCAGTTGGACTAGCGGTCAAGAGACCCAGTACTTC.

This clonotype was seen ten or more times. The chain combines TRBV7-2 with TRBJ2-7; TRBD2 aligns across 11 bases. The V segment lost 2 bases and the J segment 7 bases; nucleotides outside the gene matches: 16. The length of the CDR3 is 18 residues. From germline, CDR1 is SGHTA and CDR2 FQGNSA. The CDR3 here is CASSLMPGLAANRGEQYF. The CDR3 nucleotides are TGTGCCAGCAGCTTAATGCCGGGACTAGCGGCGAATCGGGGGGAGCAGTACTTC.

This clonotype was found many times. The chain uses TRBV7-2 and TRBJ2-7; a weak D match, TRBD2 (7 bases). Germline loops: CDR1 SGHTA, CDR2 FQGNSA. The CDR3 sequence is 16 residues long. V gave up 5 bases and J gave up 0 bases, with 17 bases separating them. The CDR3 region is CASSPRGGASSYEQYF. DNA of the CDR3: TGTGCCAGCAGCCCTCGTGGGGGGGCCAGCTCCTACGAGCAGTACTTC.

This clonotype was observed many times. The chain couples TRBV20-1 to TRBJ1-6; D remains unclear. The V end lost 5 bases, the J end lost 6 bases, and 8 bases lay between the germline ends. This CDR3 contains 12 residues. Germline V gene data show CDR1 as DFQATT and CDR2 as SNEGSKA (reference sequence). The CDR3 bases are TGCAGTGCTTACGGCCGTAATTCACCCCTCCACTTT. Amino acid sequence: CSAYGRNSPLHF.

The rearrangement uses TRBV10-1 and TRBJ2-6; D is uncertain. The CDR3 has 16 residues. Germline loops: CDR1 WNHNN, CDR2 SYGVQD (reference sequence). Deletions cut 2 bases from V and 1 base from J, with 9 bases between. The CDR3 DNA is TGCGCCAGCAGTGAGATAAACGGGTCTGGGGCCAACGTCCTGACTTTC. This codes for CASSEINGSGANVLTF.

The V gene is TRBV11-2, the J gene TRBJ2-5; possible D gene TRBD2, 7 bases. V was shortened by 7 bases and J by 5 bases, with 17 bases between the two germline ends. This CDR3 has 14 residues. Germline V gene lookup returns CDR1 SGHAT and CDR2 FQNNGV. Here the CDR3 reads CASTHRGGLETQYF. CDR3 in DNA: TGTGCCAGCACCCATAGGGGGGGGCTGGAGACCCAGTACTTC.

J is TRBJ1-1 and V is TRBV12-3 or TRBV12-4; D remains ambiguous. The CDR3 consists of 15 residues. V dropped 4 bases and J dropped 1 base, with 13 bases sitting between them. The DNA for the CDR3 is TGTGCCAGCAGTTCCACTTGGGCAGCGAACACTGAAGCTTTCTTT. Translation: CASSSTWAANTEAFF.

This clonotype was seen a few times. At one of its ends the junction is not consistent with the germline gene, which may arise from a read error. The chain carries TRBV29-1 and TRBJ2-7, with TRBD1 matching 7 bases. The CDR3 sequence is 13 residues long. Germline loops: CDR1 SQVTM, CDR2 ANQGSEA. The CDR3 here is CSVKEGATSEQYF. CDR3 coding DNA: TGCAGCGTTAAAGAGGGGGCCACGAGCGAGCAGTACTTC.

This clonotype was recorded many times. DNA of the CDR3: TGTGCCAGCAGGGCGGTTGCAGGGGACGTGAGGCCCCAGCATTTT. This gives the protein CASRAVAGDVRPQHF. This chain joins TRBV6-2 or TRBV6-3 and TRBJ1-5; weak D call: TRBD1 (6 bases). Germline V gene data show CDR1 as MNHEY and CDR2 as SVGEGT. V gave up 6 bases and J gave up 9 bases, with 21 bases separating them. The CDR3 has 15 residues.

This clonotype showed up just a few times. The chain joins TRBV5-8 to TRBJ1-6, with 10 bases aligning to TRBD1. This CDR3 contains 17 residues. Germline values: CDR1 SGHTS, CDR2 YDEGEE. The junction had 11 bases not matched to a gene; V was cut back by 2 bases and J by 9 bases. The CDR3: CASSFGTGAGGSSPLHF. The DNA for the CDR3 is TGTGCCAGCAGCTTTGGGACAGGGGCCGGAGGGAGTTCACCCCTCCACTTT.

This clonotype came up many times. The genes are TRBV7-3 and TRBJ2-1; D is ambiguous. CDR1 and CDR2 from the germline V gene are SGHTA and FQGTGA. Deletions cut 3 bases from V and 6 bases from J, with 18 bases between. The CDR3 runs 16 residues. For the CDR3, the DNA is TGTGCCAGCAGCTTCGGTCGCAGACCGAGCTTCAATGAGCAGTTCTTC. It codes for CASSFGRRPSFNEQFF.

The chain combines TRBV28 with TRBJ1-4, with D perhaps matching TRBD1 (6 bases). The germline V and J ends were trimmed by 6 bases and 8 bases, with 16 bases remaining between them. The CDR3 loop spans 14 amino acids. The germline CDR1 and CDR2 sequences are MDHEN and SYDVKM. The CDR3 region has the DNA TGTGCCAGCAGAACCCCCCAGGGGCGAGAAAAACTGTTTTTT. Protein sequence: CASRTPQGREKLFF.

This clonotype occurred many times. The chain links TRBV6-1 to TRBJ1-1; maybe TRBD1 (6 bases). The length of the CDR3 is 13 residues. The germline V gene encodes CDR1 MNHNS and CDR2 SASEGT. Trimming shortened V by 5 bases and J by 5 bases, and 12 bases separated the two germline ends. The CDR3 here is CASSKERGTEAFF. The CDR3 region has the DNA TGTGCCAGCAGTAAAGAAAGGGGGACTGAAGCTTTCTTT.

This clonotype showed up many times. The chain has TRBV2 and TRBJ2-1; 9 bases line up with TRBD2. Trimming at V came to 7 bases and at J to 5 bases, leaving 9 bases not matched to a gene. The CDR3 spans 15 residues. Per germline, CDR1 SNHLY and CDR2 FYNNEI. The CDR3 DNA follows: TGTGCCAGCAATACCAAGCGGGGGGCCAACAATGAGCAGTTCTTC. Residues: CASNTKRGANNEQFF.

This clonotype was recorded at least ten times. This chain links TRBV30 with TRBJ2-3; D may be TRBD2 (6 bases). Germline V gene sequence: CDR1 GTSNPN, CDR2 SVGIG (reference sequence). This CDR3 contains 11 residues. V lost 3 bases and J 6 bases, leaving 7 bases between the germline ends. CDR3 DNA: TGTGCCTGGAGCCGGGGGGATACGCAGTATTTT. It is translated as CAWSRGDTQYF.